The rows below give T cell receptor beta chains drawn from one sample of a study of OX40 agonist ivuxolimab in advanced cancers. Method: immunoSEQ multiplex PCR; TCRdb's copy keeps in-frame clones and lacks some. The sample holds tens of thousands of clones, about 83% seen once. The material was CD4+ or CD8+ T cells sorted from blood, obtained in a trial of the OX40 agonist ivuxolimab. Receptors originate from an adult with an advanced solid tumor such as melanoma, head and neck, liver or kidney cancer. Both conserved end residues are part of each CDR3. D genes are given only for firm matches. Rows may omit the clone size; those that give it use once, few, many or a size class.

cdr3_aa: CAASPGTLLDTQYF
cdr3_nt: TGTGCCGCCTCCCCCGGGACCCTCCTAGATACGCAGTATTTT
j_call: TRBJ2-3
clone_size: NA
v_call: TRBV30
d_call: NA

cdr3_aa: CASSDGPTEAFF
cdr3_nt: TGTGCCAGCAGTGATGGGCCGACTGAAGCTTTCTTT
j_call: TRBJ1-1
clone_size: NA
v_call: TRBV25-1
d_call: NA

cdr3_aa: CAWSRSVKETQYF
cdr3_nt: TGTGCCTGGAGTAGGTCAGTAAAAGAGACCCAGTACTTC
j_call: TRBJ2-5
clone_size: NA
v_call: TRBV30
d_call: NA

cdr3_aa: CASGTADTYEQYF
cdr3_nt: TGTGCCAGCGGAACGGCTGATACCTACGAGCAGTACTTC
j_call: TRBJ2-7
clone_size: NA
v_call: TRBV6-5
d_call: NA

cdr3_aa: CASSVVGGYTF
cdr3_nt: TGTGCCAGCAGCGTGGTAGGAGGCTACACCTTC
j_call: TRBJ1-2
clone_size: NA
v_call: TRBV28
d_call: NA

cdr3_aa: CASRSHTEAFF
cdr3_nt: TGTGCCAGCAGATCTCACACTGAAGCTTTCTTT
j_call: TRBJ1-1
clone_size: NA
v_call: TRBV6-8
d_call: NA

cdr3_aa: CASSSAGQEETQYF
cdr3_nt: TGTGCCAGCAGTTCCGCGGGACAGGAAGAGACCCAGTACTTC
j_call: TRBJ2-5
clone_size: NA
v_call: TRBV28
d_call: TRBD1

cdr3_aa: CASSLRGLGVSSTGELFF
cdr3_nt: TGTGCCAGCAGCTTAAGGGGCTTAGGGGTATCCAGCACCGGGGAGCTGTTTTTT
j_call: TRBJ2-2
clone_size: NA
v_call: TRBV7-2
d_call: NA

cdr3_aa: CASSYRGETEAFF
cdr3_nt: TGTGCCAGCAGCTACCGAGGGGAGACTGAAGCTTTCTTT
j_call: TRBJ1-1
clone_size: NA
v_call: TRBV6-6
d_call: NA

cdr3_aa: CASSRQGQAYEQYF
cdr3_nt: TGTGCCAGCAGTCGTCAGGGACAGGCGTACGAGCAGTACTTC
j_call: TRBJ2-7
clone_size: NA
v_call: TRBV6-6
d_call: TRBD1

cdr3_aa: CASSQDGYNTDTQYF
cdr3_nt: TGCGCCAGCAGCCAAGATGGTTATAACACAGATACGCAGTATTTT
j_call: TRBJ2-3
clone_size: once
v_call: TRBV4-1
d_call: NA

cdr3_aa: CASRGRENQPQHF
cdr3_nt: TGTGCCAGTAGGGGCAGGGAGAATCAGCCCCAGCATTTT
j_call: TRBJ1-5
clone_size: NA
v_call: TRBV19
d_call: NA

cdr3_aa: CASSQRTSAMETQYF
cdr3_nt: TGTGCCAGCAGCCAACGGACTAGCGCCATGGAGACCCAGTACTTC
j_call: TRBJ2-5
clone_size: NA
v_call: TRBV2
d_call: TRBD2

cdr3_aa: CASPKGPNTEAFF
cdr3_nt: TGTGCCAGCCCTAAGGGACCGAACACTGAAGCTTTCTTT
j_call: TRBJ1-1
clone_size: NA
v_call: TRBV6-1
d_call: NA

cdr3_aa: CASRRDSLNTGELFF
cdr3_nt: TGTGCCAGCAGGCGGGACTCGCTTAACACCGGGGAGCTGTTTTTT
j_call: TRBJ2-2
clone_size: NA
v_call: TRBV2
d_call: NA

cdr3_aa: CASSQRSDRASQPQHF
cdr3_nt: TGCGCCAGCAGCCAACGATCTGACAGGGCGAGTCAGCCCCAGCATTTT
j_call: TRBJ1-5
clone_size: NA
v_call: TRBV4-1
d_call: TRBD1

cdr3_aa: CASLNRGAITEAFF
cdr3_nt: TGTGCCAGCCTCAATAGGGGGGCTATCACTGAAGCTTTCTTT
j_call: TRBJ1-1
clone_size: NA
v_call: TRBV28
d_call: NA

cdr3_aa: CAIGTGQTANEKLFF
cdr3_nt: TGTGCCATCGGGACAGGCCAGACAGCTAATGAAAAACTGTTTTTT
j_call: TRBJ1-4
clone_size: NA
v_call: TRBV10-3
d_call: TRBD1

cdr3_aa: CASSKGLYYEQYF
cdr3_nt: TGTGCCAGCAGCAAGGGACTATACTACGAGCAGTACTTC
j_call: TRBJ2-7
clone_size: NA
v_call: TRBV11-2
d_call: TRBD2

cdr3_aa: CASSSGSFGADTQYF
cdr3_nt: TGTGCCAGCAGTTCGGGGAGTTTCGGGGCAGATACGCAGTATTTT
j_call: TRBJ2-3
clone_size: few
v_call: TRBV28
d_call: NA

cdr3_aa: CASSSLRGAGTEAFF
cdr3_nt: TGTGCCAGCAGTTCTCTTAGGGGGGCTGGCACTGAAGCTTTCTTT
j_call: TRBJ1-1
clone_size: NA
v_call: TRBV28
d_call: NA

cdr3_aa: CASIQGREDQPQHF
cdr3_nt: TGTGCCAGCATCCAGGGTAGGGAAGATCAGCCCCAGCATTTT
j_call: TRBJ1-5
clone_size: NA
v_call: TRBV6-1
d_call: NA

cdr3_aa: CASSSTLTRGEQYF
cdr3_nt: TGTGCCAGCAGCTCGACCCTCACTAGAGGCGAGCAGTACTTC
j_call: TRBJ2-7
clone_size: NA
v_call: TRBV11-3
d_call: NA

cdr3_aa: CAYGKRTRELFF
cdr3_nt: TGTGCCTACGGGAAGAGGACCCGGGAGCTGTTTTTT
j_call: TRBJ2-2
clone_size: NA
v_call: TRBV2
d_call: NA

cdr3_aa: CASSLGLASEQYF
cdr3_nt: TGCGCCAGCAGCTTGGGACTAGCTTCCGAGCAGTACTTC
j_call: TRBJ2-7
clone_size: NA
v_call: TRBV5-1
d_call: TRBD2

cdr3_aa: CASSPGASGTGELFF
cdr3_nt: TGTGCCAGTTCGCCCGGGGCTAGCGGGACCGGGGAGCTGTTTTTT
j_call: TRBJ2-2
clone_size: NA
v_call: TRBV11-3
d_call: TRBD2

cdr3_aa: CASSLTGQGKGSGYGYTF
cdr3_nt: TGCGCCAGCAGCTTGACGGGACAGGGGAAAGGATCCGGCTATGGCTACACCTTC
j_call: TRBJ1-2
clone_size: NA
v_call: TRBV5-1
d_call: TRBD1

cdr3_aa: CASSRTTTDTQYF
cdr3_nt: TGTGCCAGCAGCCGGACTACCACAGATACGCAGTATTTT
j_call: TRBJ2-3
clone_size: NA
v_call: TRBV7-9
d_call: NA

cdr3_aa: CASSLLAGELFF
cdr3_nt: TGTGCCAGCAGTTTATTGGCCGGGGAGCTGTTTTTT
j_call: TRBJ2-2
clone_size: few
v_call: TRBV28
d_call: NA

cdr3_aa: CASSGLRTSGTETQYF
cdr3_nt: TGTGCCAGCAGCGGACTACGGACTAGCGGGACTGAGACCCAGTACTTC
j_call: TRBJ2-5
clone_size: NA
v_call: TRBV5-6
d_call: TRBD2

cdr3_aa: CASSPLGSSNQPQHF
cdr3_nt: TGTGCCAGCAGCCCCTTGGGGTCTAGCAATCAGCCCCAGCATTTT
j_call: TRBJ1-5
clone_size: NA
v_call: TRBV28
d_call: NA

cdr3_aa: CASRRGLYNEQFF
cdr3_nt: TGTGCCAGCAGAAGGGGTCTCTACAATGAGCAGTTCTTC
j_call: TRBJ2-1
clone_size: NA
v_call: TRBV6-5
d_call: NA